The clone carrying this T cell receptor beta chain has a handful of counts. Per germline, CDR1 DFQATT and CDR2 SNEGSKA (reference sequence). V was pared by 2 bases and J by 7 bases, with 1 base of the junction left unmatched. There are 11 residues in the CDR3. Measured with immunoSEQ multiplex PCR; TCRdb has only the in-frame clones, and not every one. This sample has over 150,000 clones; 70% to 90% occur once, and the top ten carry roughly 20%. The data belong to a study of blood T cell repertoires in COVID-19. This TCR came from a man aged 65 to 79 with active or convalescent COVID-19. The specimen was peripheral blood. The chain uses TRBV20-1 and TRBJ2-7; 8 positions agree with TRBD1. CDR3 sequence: CSARRDREQYF. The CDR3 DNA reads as TGCAGTGCTAGAAGGGACAGGGAGCAGTACTTC.